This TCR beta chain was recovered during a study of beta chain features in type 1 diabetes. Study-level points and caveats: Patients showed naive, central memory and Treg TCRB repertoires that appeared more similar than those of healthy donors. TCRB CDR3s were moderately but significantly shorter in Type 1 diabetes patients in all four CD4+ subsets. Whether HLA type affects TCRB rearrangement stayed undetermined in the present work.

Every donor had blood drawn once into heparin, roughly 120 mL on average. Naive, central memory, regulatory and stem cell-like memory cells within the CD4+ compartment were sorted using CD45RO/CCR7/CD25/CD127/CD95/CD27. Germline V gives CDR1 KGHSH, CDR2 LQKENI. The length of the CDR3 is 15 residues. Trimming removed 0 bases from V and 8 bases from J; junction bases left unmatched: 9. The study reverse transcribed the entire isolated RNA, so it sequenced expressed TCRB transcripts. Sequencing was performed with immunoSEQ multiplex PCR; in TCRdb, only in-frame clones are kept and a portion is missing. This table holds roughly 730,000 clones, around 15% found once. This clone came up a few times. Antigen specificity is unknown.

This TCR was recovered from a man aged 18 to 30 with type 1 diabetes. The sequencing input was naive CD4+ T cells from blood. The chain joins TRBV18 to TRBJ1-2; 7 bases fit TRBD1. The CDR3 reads CASSPPRQGTSGYTF. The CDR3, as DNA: TGTGCCAGCTCACCACCTCGACAGGGCACCAGCGGCTACACCTTC.